This T cell receptor (beta chain) comes out of a study of long-term antiretroviral therapy in people with HIV. Study results and limitations: Repertoires in HIV (unlike those of controls) had narrower CDR3 length ranges. Blood sampling spanned 2004 to 2017, possibly under older ART regimens. The study found that diversity rose after ART but stayed below transplant donor controls.

A remark on this clone: Its cognate antigen is unknown.

The CDR3 has 15 amino acids. V lost 0 bases and J 4 bases, leaving 9 bases between the germline ends. Germline V lookup: CDR1 LGHNA, CDR2 YSLEER. The samples, holding roughly 0.95-11 million cryopreserved PBMC, were thawed before DNA extraction was carried out. Survey-level resolution applied to immunoSEQ assay v3.0. The table came from immunoSEQ multiplex PCR; TCRdb's copy has only in-frame clones and leaves some out. The table has 23,000 or so clones, around 90% seen once. Sequenced here: unsorted PBMCs, sampled 0.2 years before starting antiretroviral therapy. This receptor was obtained from a man aged 18-30 years with HIV. This chain links TRBV4-3 with TRBJ1-4; D is uncertain. The CDR3 sequence: CASSQEPAFNEKLFF. The CDR3 DNA follows: TGCGCCAGCAGCCAAGAGCCGGCTTTTAATGAAAAACTGTTTTTT.